These 9 T cell receptor beta chains came from one sample sequenced in a study of shared clonotypes between healthy human individuals. The table came from immunoSEQ multiplex PCR; TCRdb's copy has only in-frame clones and leaves some out. This sample has millions of clones, with about 95% found just once. Sequencing was performed on naive CD4+ T cells sorted from blood. Regarding subset: CD45RA+ positively selected. The source of these receptors is a man aged 18 to 30 in good health.

This clone was recorded only once. V gene TRBV11-3 combines with J gene TRBJ2-2, with D hard to call. The CDR3 is made up of 14 amino acids. The V gene lost 0 bases and the J gene lost 5 bases, with 7 bases spanning the gap. Looked up from germline, CDR1 is SGHNT and CDR2 is YENEEA. The CDR3 nucleotides read TGTGCCAGCAGCTTAGAAGCCAAAACCGGGGAGCTGTTTTTT. It yields the protein CASSLEAKTGELFF.

V is TRBV5-6 and J is TRBJ2-1; maybe TRBD2 (6 bases). This CDR3 region has 15 residues. Germline CDR1 reads SGHDT; CDR2 reads YYEEEE. The V end lost 3 bases, the J end lost 4 bases, and 14 bases lay between the germline ends. CDR3 loop: CASSSKGLGYNEQFF. The DNA for the CDR3 is TGTGCCAGCAGCTCGAAGGGACTTGGATACAATGAGCAGTTCTTC.

The V gene is TRBV6-5, the J gene TRBJ2-7, with D tentatively TRBD2 (5 bases). Trimming removed 2 bases from V and 0 bases from J, with 11 bases in between. This CDR3 comprises 15 residues. Germline CDR1 and CDR2: MNHEY and SVGAGI. The CDR3 DNA reads TGTGCCAGCAGTTACCGGGCGGGCAGCTCCTACGAGCAGTACTTC. Amino acids: CASSYRAGSSYEQYF.

This chain joins TRBV5-5 and TRBJ2-5; 7 positions agree with TRBD1. CDR1 is SGHKS and CDR2 is YYEKEE in the germline V gene (reference sequence). V was clipped by 4 bases and J by 2 bases; unmatched bases: 5. There are 14 residues in the CDR3. CDR3 residues: CASSTWDRQETQYF. Written as DNA, the CDR3 is TGTGCCAGCAGCACGTGGGACAGACAAGAGACCCAGTACTTC.

V gene TRBV27 combines with J gene TRBJ2-7; weak D call: TRBD1 (6 bases). Germline loops: CDR1 MNHEY, CDR2 SMNVEV (reference sequence). The CDR3 is made up of 15 amino acids. The V gene lost 8 bases and the J gene lost 1 base, with 18 bases spanning the gap. CDR3 DNA: TGTGCCAGCTCTAGACAGGCAGGATGGTCCTACGAGCAGTACTTC. Its translation: CASSRQAGWSYEQYF.

The count of this clone is one. A clone one base away is much larger, so this may be a read error. The same CDR3 can be traced to other DNA sequences in this sample. The chain is built from TRBV28 and TRBJ1-6; D perhaps matches TRBD1 (5 bases). Germline lookup yields CDR1 MDHEN and CDR2 SYDVKM. V was shortened by 10 bases and J by 8 bases, with 18 bases between the two germline ends. This CDR3 is built from 14 residues. CDR3 region: CAIEGGGLYSPLHF. The CDR3 DNA is TGTGCCATCGAGGGTGGGGGTCTCTATTCACCCCTCCACTTT.

As regards this clone: Other DNA sequences from this sample encode an identical CDR3 as well. Here the CDR3 reads CASSLQGRDTEAFF. In DNA, the CDR3 is TGTGCCAGCAGTTTACAGGGTAGAGACACTGAAGCTTTCTTT. The rearrangement uses TRBV7-9 and TRBJ1-1; tentative D call: TRBD1 (6 bases). Germline CDR1 SEHNR, CDR2 FQNEAQ (reference sequence). Trimming cost V 6 bases and J 3 bases, with 14 bases left between them. The CDR3 is made up of 14 amino acids.

This chain connects TRBV9 to TRBJ2-2; 13 bases align to TRBD2. Trimming took 4 bases from V and 6 from J; bases not matched to a gene: 6. The CDR3 spans 16 residues. From germline, CDR1 is SGDLS and CDR2 YYNGEE. CDR3 sequence: CASSPRTSGSAGELFF. CDR3 DNA sequence: TGTGCCAGCAGCCCAAGGACTAGCGGGAGTGCCGGGGAGCTGTTTTTT.

The J gene is TRBJ2-7, the V gene TRBV19, with TRBD1 as a possible D gene (6 bases). V lost 5 bases to trimming and J lost 0 bases, with 14 bases between them. Germline-derived CDR1 and CDR2 are LNHDA and SQIVND (reference sequence). The CDR3 is 15 amino acids. The CDR3 coding sequence is TGTGCCAGTAGTTTGTTACAGGGATCCTCCTACGAGCAGTACTTC. Encoded protein: CASSLLQGSSYEQYF.